The 6 T cell receptor beta chains given below trace back to one sample, sequenced in a study of cytomegalovirus exposure and HLA in healthy donors. The PCR ran on 60 Vbeta and 13 Jbeta primers. Method: immunoSEQ multiplex PCR; TCRdb's copy keeps in-frame clones and lacks some. The sample holds about 120,000 clones. Specimen: PBMCs. The receptors originated from a man under 40 in good health and CMV-seronegative.

The rearrangement uses TRBV2 and TRBJ1-1; D gene ambiguous. The CDR3 has 13 amino acids. Between the trimmed V and J ends, which lost 5 bases and 3 bases, there was a span of 10 bases. Germline values: CDR1 SNHLY, CDR2 FYNNEI. CDR3 DNA: TGTGCCAGCAGTCCAACAGATTACACTGAAGCTTTCTTT. Residues: CASSPTDYTEAFF. Using reference TRBV2 and TRBJ1-1 for the parts outside the CDR3, the full variable domain is EPEVTQTPSHQVTQMGQEVILRCVPISNHLYFYWYRQILGQKVEFLVSFYNNEISEKSEIFDDQFSVERPDGSNFTLKIRSTKLEDSAMYFCASSPTDYTEAFFGQGTRLTVV.

This chain connects TRBV10-3 to TRBJ2-1; TRBD1 matches at 7 bases. Germline-derived CDR1 and CDR2 are ENHRY and SYGVKD. V dropped 8 bases and J dropped 0; count of bases not matched to a gene: 4. The CDR3 contains 14 residues. The CDR3 sequence is CAIHRGSSYNEQFF. The DNA for the CDR3 is TGTGCCATCCACAGGGGAAGCTCCTACAATGAGCAGTTCTTC.

CDR3: CASSPGQGFQPQHF. CDR3 nucleotide sequence: TGTGCCAGCAGCCCGGGACAGGGCTTTCAGCCCCAGCATTTT. This chain joins TRBV6-5 and TRBJ1-5; 9 bases map to TRBD1. V shed 6 bases, J shed 6 bases, and the junction held 6 bases outside the gene matches. CDR3 size: 14 residues. In germline, CDR1 is MNHEY, CDR2 SVGAGI.

The chain uses TRBV7-6 and TRBJ2-2, with 7 nucleotides matching TRBD1. With V trimmed by 2 bases and J by 0 bases, 3 bases remained unmatched. Germline V gives CDR1 SGHVS, CDR2 FNYEAQ. This CDR3 comprises 16 residues. The CDR3 reads CASSLNTGANTGELFF. CDR3 DNA: TGTGCCAGCAGCTTAAATACAGGGGCGAACACCGGGGAGCTGTTTTTT.

This chain joins TRBV5-1 and TRBJ2-1; perhaps TRBD2 as D (6 bases). The CDR3 runs 16 residues. Germline-derived CDR1 and CDR2 are SGHRS and YFSETQ. V shed 2 bases and J shed 6 bases, with 18 bases lying between them. CDR3 amino acids: CASSLSVWGEGNEQFF. The CDR3 region has the DNA TGCGCCAGCAGCTTATCGGTATGGGGGGAAGGCAATGAGCAGTTCTTC.

The chain recombines TRBV11-3 with TRBJ2-5; TRBD1 matches at 8 bases. J lost 3 bases, V lost 1 base, and 10 bases had no gene match. Looked up from germline, CDR1 is SGHNT and CDR2 is YENEEA. The length of the CDR3 is 17 residues. The CDR3 DNA reads TGTGCCAGCAGCTTAGGGACAGGGAGTTCGGGTAAAGAGACCCAGTACTTC. This codes for CASSLGTGSSGKETQYF.